This T cell receptor (beta chain) is drawn from a study of CD8+CD57+ T cells in acquired aplastic anemia. Using genomic DNA as the template, TCR beta VDJ and CDR3 profiling was carried out. A single record per CDR3 protein comes from TCRdb applying MiXCR to the reads. Of about 160,000 distinct CDR3 sequences in the sample, about 48% were seen once. For this clonotype: Its antigen is not identified.

Findings and limits, study-wide: The number of CD8+ CDR3 sequences shared by patients and controls was about 30.

V gave up 5 bases and J gave up 4 bases, with 9 bases separating them. The CDR3 contains 13 residues. This TCR was recovered from a human donor in good health. The sample was sorted CD4+, CD8+, or CD8+CD57+ T cells (not recorded which) from PBMCs. The chain combines TRBV12-3 or TRBV12-4 with TRBJ1-3; a possible D gene is TRBD1 (6 bases). This CDR3 reads CASSLGTGNTIYF. For the CDR3, the DNA is TGTGCCAGCAGTCTCGGGACAGGAAACACCATATATTTT.